What follows are 8 T cell receptor beta chains derived from one specimen sequenced in a study of response to subunit inactivated influenza vaccine. From the RT-PCR reads, TCRdb called clonotypes with MiXCR, one entry per CDR3 protein. The sample shows some 500,000 distinct CDR3 sequences, about an eighth of them seen only once. This material consisted of PBMCs from blood, taken about 40 days after vaccination. The origin of the receptors is a middle-aged man who received an inactivated influenza vaccine.

The table lists this clonotype with a count of one. J is TRBJ1-4 and V is TRBV6-1, with D perhaps matching TRBD1 (5 bases). CDR1 and CDR2 from the germline V gene are MNHNS and SASEGT. CDR3 length equals 14 residues. V was cut by 3 bases and J by 10 bases, with 15 bases left in between. CDR3 nucleotide sequence: TGTGCCAGCAGTGACAGGGATAGGGCAGTAAAACTGTTTTTT. The encoded protein is CASSDRDRAVKLFF.

V and J are TRBV12-3 or TRBV12-4 and TRBJ2-1; TRBD2 might be the D (6 bases). The CDR3 has 13 residues. V lost 9 bases to trimming and J lost 6 bases, with 15 bases between them. DNA for the CDR3: TGTGCCAGGTTTGGAGGGAGGATCAATGAGCAGTTCTTC. This gives the protein CARFGGRINEQFF.

This clonotype has a handful of counts. V and J are TRBV12-3 or TRBV12-4 and TRBJ2-7; TRBD1 is a possible D gene (6 bases). With 6 bases removed from V and 4 bases from J, the gap between germline ends came to 16 bases. The CDR3 is 14 amino acids. The CDR3 reads CASRLGGGRYEQYF. CDR3 coding DNA: TGTGCCAGCAGGCTTGGGGGCGGTAGATACGAGCAGTACTTC.

This clonotype was observed a few times. This chain links TRBV15 with TRBJ1-5; 7 bases match TRBD1. CDR3 length: 15 amino acids. Germline assignment: CDR1 LNHNV and CDR2 YYDKDF (reference sequence). After removal of 0 bases from V and 3 bases from J, the junction contained 2 bases not matched to a gene. The CDR3 region has the DNA TGTGCCACCAGCAGAGAGGGGACAGTCAATCAGCCCCAGCATTTT. Translation gives CATSREGTVNQPQHF.

The chain employs TRBV2 and TRBJ2-6; D gene ambiguous. Looked up from germline, CDR1 is SNHLY and CDR2 is FYNNEI. CDR3 size: 16 residues. Trimming shortened V by 1 base and J by 0 bases, and 7 bases separated the two germline ends. CDR3 in amino acids: CASSEELYSGANVLTF. The CDR3 region has the DNA TGTGCCAGCAGTGAAGAGTTATACTCTGGGGCCAACGTCCTGACTTTC. The whole variable domain, remainder taken from reference TRBV2 and TRBJ2-6, is EPEVTQTPSHQVTQMGQEVILRCVPISNHLYFYWYRQILGQKVEFLVSFYNNEISEKSEIFDDQFSVERPDGSNFTLKIRSTKLEDSAMYFCASSEELYSGANVLTFGAGSRLTVL.

In DNA, the CDR3 is TGTGCCAGCAGTTCCCGCGGCAGTGCCCTCGGGACTGAAGCTTTCTTT. It yields the protein CASSSRGSALGTEAFF. The chain is built from TRBV27 and TRBJ1-1; D not certain. V lost 4 bases and J lost 5, with 20 bases in between. The CDR3 sequence is 16 residues long. The germline V gene has CDR1 MNHEY and CDR2 SMNVEV (reference sequence).

This chain uses TRBV20-1 with TRBJ1-2; D uncertain. The V and J ends lost 0 bases and 2 bases respectively, with 16 bases between them. CDR3 length: 16 residues. Germline CDR1 and CDR2: DFQATT and SNEGSKA (reference sequence). Here the CDR3 DNA reads TGCAGTGCTAGAGAGCGTCACAGAGGAGAGAACTATGGCTACACCTTC. Its translation is CSARERHRGENYGYTF.

This clonotype has a count of ten or more. The chain carries TRBV5-1 and TRBJ1-1, with D unclear. Trimming removed 3 bases from V and 4 bases from J, with 16 bases in between. This CDR3 region has 15 residues. Germline values: CDR1 SGHRS, CDR2 YFSETQ. DNA for the CDR3: TGCGCCAGCAGCTCCGACGGTACCGTGGGCACTGAAGCTTTCTTT. It yields the protein CASSSDGTVGTEAFF.